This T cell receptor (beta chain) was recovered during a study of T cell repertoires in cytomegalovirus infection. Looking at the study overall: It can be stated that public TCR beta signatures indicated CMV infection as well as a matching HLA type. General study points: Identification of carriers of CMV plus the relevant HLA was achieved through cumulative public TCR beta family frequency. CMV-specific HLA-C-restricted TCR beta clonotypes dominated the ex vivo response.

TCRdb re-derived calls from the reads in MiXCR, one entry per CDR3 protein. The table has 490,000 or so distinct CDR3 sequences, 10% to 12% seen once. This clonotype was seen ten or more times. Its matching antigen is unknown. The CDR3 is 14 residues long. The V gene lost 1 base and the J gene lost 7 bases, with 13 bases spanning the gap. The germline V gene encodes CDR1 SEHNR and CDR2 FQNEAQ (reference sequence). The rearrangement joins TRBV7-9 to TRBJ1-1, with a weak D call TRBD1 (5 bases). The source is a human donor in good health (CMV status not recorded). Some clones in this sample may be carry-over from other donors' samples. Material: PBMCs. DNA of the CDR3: TGTGCCAGCAGCTTAGTCAGGGTCGGGAATGAAGCTTTCTTT. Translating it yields CASSLVRVGNEAFF.